The 6 T cell receptor beta chains below come from one sample, sequenced in a study of regulatory T cells in long-lasting Graves disease. Arm-PCR of CDR3 regions and iRepertoire HTBI primers were the basis on which TCR beta libraries were built. From the multiplex PCR reads, TCRdb called clonotypes with MiXCR, one entry per CDR3 protein. The sample carries a few hundred thousand distinct CDR3 sequences, roughly 23% recorded once. Time point described: persistent/refractory GD, antithyroid drugs over 5 years with positive TRAb. From PBMCs, RNA was extracted and then used to make the TCR library. The material was peripheral blood mononuclear cells (PBMCs), obtained when the disease was refractory, from a patient treated with antithyroid drugs. Receptors were obtained from a middle-aged woman with Graves disease.

In this sample, this clonotype turned up many times. The chain uses TRBV28 and TRBJ1-1; TRBD1 aligns across 7 bases. With V trimmed by 5 bases and J by 3 bases, 9 bases remained unmatched. CDR1 is MDHEN, CDR2 SYDVKM, per germline. The CDR3 runs to 15 residues. CDR3 loop: CASSRDRVGHTEAFF. CDR3 coding DNA: TGTGCCAGCAGTCGAGACAGGGTTGGACACACTGAAGCTTTCTTT.

This clonotype was observed many times. The chain carries TRBV2 and TRBJ1-1, with D possibly matching TRBD1 (5 bases). Germline assignment: CDR1 SNHLY and CDR2 FYNNEI. The CDR3 covers 14 residues. The V end was cut by 6 bases, the J end by 2 bases, with 13 bases between. The CDR3 DNA reads as TGTGCCAGCAGGGAGAGGGACGGAAACACTGAAGCTTTCTTT. This codes for CASRERDGNTEAFF.

This clonotype was detected ten times or more. The V and J genes are TRBV2 and TRBJ2-5; 13 bases are a match to TRBD2. The V gene's germline CDR1 is SNHLY and CDR2 FYNNEI. The ends lost 11 bases at V and 5 bases at J; junction bases unmatched: 8. The CDR3 loop spans 14 amino acids. In DNA, the CDR3 is TGTGCCGCGAGACTAGCGGGAGGAGTGGAGACCCAGTACTTC. Translated, it gives CAARLAGGVETQYF.

The V and J genes are TRBV11-2 and TRBJ2-7; D is uncertain. Trimming shortened V by 2 bases and J by 2 bases, and 7 bases separated the two germline ends. Germline V CDR1 and CDR2: SGHAT, FQNNGV. The CDR3 consists of 13 residues. The CDR3 reads CASSLPLAYEQYF. The CDR3 DNA reads as TGTGCCAGCAGCTTACCTCTTGCCTACGAGCAGTACTTC.

CDR3 protein: CASSYRLPSTGELFF. In DNA, the CDR3 is TGTGCCAGTAGTTATCGCCTCCCTAGTACCGGGGAGCTGTTTTTT. The chain has TRBV19 and TRBJ2-2; D gene ambiguous. Germline V gene sequence: CDR1 LNHDA, CDR2 SQIVND (reference sequence). Trimming shortened V by 5 bases and J by 5 bases, and 15 bases separated the two germline ends. This CDR3 is built from 15 residues.

The chain combines TRBV6-5 with TRBJ2-3; the match to TRBD2 covers 13 bases. The CDR3 contains 15 residues. The V segment lost 4 bases and the J segment 5 bases; nucleotides outside the gene matches: 3. Germline V lookup: CDR1 MNHEY, CDR2 SVGAGI. The CDR3 DNA sequence: TGTGCCAGCAGTTCCCGGACTAGCGGGGGAGATACGCAGTATTTT. Translating gives CASSSRTSGGDTQYF.